The clone carrying this TCR beta chain came up many times. Antigen: not known. A library prepared for alpha chains yielded this beta chain as an off-target read; its size is of little meaning. The data belong to a study of spatial heterogeneity in lung cancer. General study results and limits: Compared with follow-up, resection was when ubiquitous expanded tumor TCRs appeared in blood more.

Regarding time point: sample taken at primary tumor resection. In each case, whole RNA from tumor, nontumor lung or frozen PBMC was sequenced unsorted. V lost 2 bases, J lost 1 base, and 14 bases stayed unmatched. The CDR3 length is 20 residues. Germline V gives CDR1 MNHEY, CDR2 SMNVEV (reference sequence). TCRdb analysed the 5' RACE reads with MiXCR anew, one entry per CDR3 protein. The data contain around 7,800 distinct CDR3 sequences, about 9.1% of them singletons. This TCR was sampled from a male donor with early-stage non-small cell lung cancer. Specimen: PBMCs, collected at surgery. This rearrangement joins TRBV27 to TRBJ2-3; 11 bases match TRBD1. The CDR3 spells CASSLQNGQGASSGTDTQYF. Here the CDR3 DNA reads TGTGCCAGCAGTTTACAAAACGGACAGGGGGCGTCTTCTGGCACAGATACGCAGTATTTT.